The 27 T cell receptor beta chains below come from one sample, sequenced in a study of cytomegalovirus exposure and HLA in healthy donors. In the PCR, 60 Vbeta and 13 Jbeta primers were used. Sequencing was performed with immunoSEQ multiplex PCR; in TCRdb, only in-frame clones are kept and a portion is missing. The sample lists about 160,000 clones; over 70% were seen once. The sequenced material came from PBMCs. These receptors all come from a man in his fifties or sixties in good health and CMV-seropositive.

This clone was counted once. The chain links TRBV19 to TRBJ1-5, with TRBD1 matching over 9 bases. This CDR3 has 16 residues. Losses at the gene ends were 0 bases for V and 2 bases for J; bases not matched to a gene: 2. Germline CDR1 reads LNHDA; CDR2 reads SQIVND (reference sequence). DNA of the CDR3: TGTGCCAGTAGTATAGATGGACAGGGGCGCAATCAGCCCCAGCATTTT. It yields the protein CASSIDGQGRNQPQHF.

The V gene is TRBV5-1, the J gene TRBJ1-1, with D perhaps TRBD1 (6 bases). This CDR3 comprises 15 residues. From germline, CDR1 is SGHRS and CDR2 YFSETQ. V was shortened by 0 bases and J by 1 base, with 10 bases between the two germline ends. CDR3 sequence reads: CASSLVTTGNTEAFF. The CDR3, as DNA: TGCGCCAGCAGCTTGGTAACGACAGGGAACACTGAAGCTTTCTTT.

As to this clone: Additional DNA sequences in this sample encode the identical CDR3. This sequence joins TRBV28 and TRBJ1-2, with D unclear. Trimming took off 3 bases at V and 5 bases at J, with 7 bases between the two ends. The V gene's germline CDR1 is MDHEN and CDR2 SYDVKM. This CDR3 region has 12 residues. CDR3 residues: CASSFRGYGYTF. The CDR3 bases are TGTGCCAGCAGTTTCCGCGGGTATGGCTACACCTTC.

The chain has TRBV7-6 and TRBJ1-4, with D perhaps TRBD1 (5 bases). The CDR3 extends over 15 amino acids. Trimming cost V 2 bases and J 6 bases, with 13 bases left between them. Germline lookup yields CDR1 SGHVS and CDR2 FNYEAQ. This chain's CDR3 is CASSLTSGWDEKLFF. The CDR3 nucleotides are TGTGCCAGCAGCTTAACATCAGGGTGGGATGAAAAACTGTTTTTT.

J is TRBJ1-1 and V is TRBV7-9; D gene uncertain. V was clipped by 5 bases and J by 0 bases, with 10 bases between them. The germline V gene encodes CDR1 SEHNR and CDR2 FQNEAQ (reference sequence). This CDR3 has 14 residues. CDR3 DNA: TGTGCCAGCAGCCCTGGTAGTCTGAACACTGAAGCTTTCTTT. Amino acid sequence: CASSPGSLNTEAFF.

The V call is TRBV4-1, the J call TRBJ1-3, with 7 bases that match TRBD1. Germline lookup yields CDR1 MGHRA and CDR2 YSYEKL. The CDR3 has 17 residues. V trimming: 1 base; J trimming: 0 bases; junction bases outside the gene matches: 6. The CDR3 nucleotides are TGCGCCAGCAGCCAAGCACCGGGACAGAACTCTGGAAACACCATATATTTT. This gives the protein CASSQAPGQNSGNTIYF.

CDR3 nucleotides: TGCGCCAGCAGCTTGGCCTATGAGCAGTTCTTC. This sequence encodes CASSLAYEQFF. The rearrangement links TRBV5-1 to TRBJ2-1; no reliable D call. The CDR3 contains 11 residues. Trimming cost V 0 bases and J 8 bases, with 3 bases left between them. The germline V gene encodes CDR1 SGHRS and CDR2 YFSETQ. Combining the CDR3 with reference TRBV5-1 and TRBJ2-1 gives the whole variable domain KAGVTQTPRYLIKTRGQQVTLSCSPISGHRSVSWYQQTPGQGLQFLFEYFSETQRNKGNFPGRFSGRQFSNSRSEMNVSTLELGDSALYLCASSLAYEQFFGPGTRLTVL.

The genes are TRBV11-2 and TRBJ2-7; D is possibly TRBD1 (5 bases). The CDR3 is made up of 16 amino acids. In germline, CDR1 is SGHAT, CDR2 FQNNGV. The germline V and J ends were trimmed by 0 bases and 0 bases, with 12 bases remaining between them. Written as DNA, the CDR3 is TGTGCCAGCAGCTTAGATCTTTCCCAGGGCTCCTACGAGCAGTACTTC. Its translation is CASSLDLSQGSYEQYF.

The sample holds a few counts of this clone. The chain is built from TRBV2 and TRBJ1-2; no clear D. Trimming pared 0 bases from V and 5 bases from J, leaving 10 bases between. This CDR3 region has 14 residues. The germline gives CDR1 SNHLY, CDR2 FYNNEI. The CDR3, as DNA: TGTGCCAGCAGTGAAGCGAGCCCGATTTATGGCTACACCTTC. This codes for CASSEASPIYGYTF.

The rearrangement joins TRBV7-6 to TRBJ2-6; no reliable D call. The CDR3 has 14 amino acids. V lost 5 bases to trimming and J lost 0 bases, with 5 bases between them. The germline V gene encodes CDR1 SGHVS and CDR2 FNYEAQ. The CDR3 nucleotides are TGTGCCAGCAGCATCAACTCTGGGGCCAACGTCCTGACTTTC. It translates to CASSINSGANVLTF.

This chain connects TRBV27 to TRBJ2-7; the match to TRBD1 covers 7 bases. Looked up from germline, CDR1 is MNHEY and CDR2 is SMNVEV (reference sequence). The CDR3 loop spans 12 amino acids. J lost 7 bases, V lost 8 bases, and 8 bases had no gene match. The CDR3, as DNA: TGTGCCAGCCGACAGGGCCTGGGGGAGCAGTACTTC. This codes for CASRQGLGEQYF.

The rearrangement uses TRBV28 and TRBJ2-1; D is undetermined. The V gene's germline CDR1 is MDHEN and CDR2 SYDVKM. The germline V and J ends were trimmed by 6 bases and 0 bases, with 12 bases remaining between them. The CDR3 length is 15 residues. The CDR3 here is CASSPPRDSYNEQFF. CDR3 DNA: TGTGCCAGCAGCCCACCTCGAGACTCCTACAATGAGCAGTTCTTC.

The chain links TRBV11-2 to TRBJ2-1; no definite D call. V was shortened by 0 bases and J by 5 bases, with 8 bases between the two germline ends. CDR3 length: 14 residues. Germline CDR1 is SGHAT and CDR2 is FQNNGV. CDR3 DNA sequence: TGTGCCAGCAGCTTAGAGTCGACAAACAATGAGCAGTTCTTC. The encoded protein is CASSLESTNNEQFF. Combining the CDR3 with reference TRBV11-2 and TRBJ2-1 gives the whole variable domain EAGVAQSPRYKIIEKRQSVAFWCNPISGHATLYWYQQILGQGPKLLIQFQNNGVVDDSQLPKDRFSAERLKGVDSTLKIQPAKLEDSAVYLCASSLESTNNEQFFGPGTRLTVL.

This clone has more than one count but fewer than ten. The J gene is TRBJ2-1, the V gene TRBV30, with 7 bases matching TRBD2. This CDR3 is built from 12 residues. V lost 5 bases to trimming and J lost 6 bases; unmatched junction nucleotides: 4. The germline gives CDR1 GTSNPN, CDR2 SVGIG (reference sequence). The CDR3: CAWGRVINEQFF. DNA of the CDR3: TGTGCCTGGGGGAGGGTGATCAATGAGCAGTTCTTC.

The chain carries TRBV5-8 and TRBJ1-5; D is possibly TRBD1 (6 bases). Germline CDR1 is SGHTS and CDR2 is YDEGEE. CDR3 size: 12 residues. V was shortened by 5 bases and J by 6 bases, with 9 bases between the two germline ends. As DNA, the CDR3 is TGTGCCAGCAGTTTGACAGGTCAGCCCCAGCATTTT. Amino acids: CASSLTGQPQHF.

The chain uses TRBV27 and TRBJ1-4; D gene unclear. CDR3 length equals 15 residues. With 6 bases removed from V and 3 bases from J, the gap between germline ends came to 14 bases. Germline values: CDR1 MNHEY, CDR2 SMNVEV (reference sequence). CDR3 DNA: TGTGCCAGCAGGCCGTATCCACGGGCTAATGAAAAACTGTTTTTT. This sequence encodes CASRPYPRANEKLFF.

This chain links TRBV28 with TRBJ2-7; 7 positions agree with TRBD2. Germline trimming cut 3 bases from V and 0 bases from J; bases unmatched to any gene: 8. CDR1 is MDHEN and CDR2 is SYDVKM in the germline V gene. This CDR3 has 16 residues. The DNA for the CDR3 is TGTGCCAGCAGTTTCCCCCTAGCGGTCAGCTCCTACGAGCAGTACTTC. It translates to CASSFPLAVSSYEQYF.

This clone occurred a few times. The chain carries TRBV9 and TRBJ2-7; D is perhaps TRBD1 (6 bases). The germline CDR1 and CDR2 sequences are SGDLS and YYNGEE. V lost 0 bases to trimming and J lost 3 bases, with 10 bases between them. This CDR3 spans 14 amino acids. The chain's CDR3 is CASSVGYRDYEQYF. CDR3 coding DNA: TGTGCCAGCAGCGTAGGCTACAGGGACTACGAGCAGTACTTC. The whole variable domain, filled in from reference TRBV9 and TRBJ2-7, reads DSGVTQTPKHLITATGQRVTLRCSPRSGDLSVYWYQQSLDQGLQFLIQYYNGEERAKGNILERFSAQQFPDLHSELNLSSLELGDSALYFCASSVGYRDYEQYFGPGTRLTVT.

The gene calls are TRBV28 and TRBJ1-2; a weak D match, TRBD1 (6 bases). The germline V gene has CDR1 MDHEN and CDR2 SYDVKM. V lost 5 bases and J lost 6, with 10 bases in between. CDR3 length equals 12 residues. CDR3 sequence reads: CASSRSGDGYTF. The DNA for the CDR3 is TGTGCCAGCAGTAGGTCAGGGGATGGCTACACCTTC.

This chain connects TRBV5-1 to TRBJ2-3; TRBD1 aligns across 7 bases. The CDR3 is 16 residues long. Germline CDR1 SGHRS, CDR2 YFSETQ. The trim removed 3 bases at V and 0 bases at J, leaving 7 bases unmatched. CDR3 DNA: TGCGCCAGCAGCTCTACTACAGGGGCTAGCACAGATACGCAGTATTTT. Its protein product is CASSSTTGASTDTQYF.

The chain has TRBV4-1 and TRBJ1-5; 7 bases map to TRBD1. CDR3 length equals 18 residues. The germline CDR1 and CDR2 sequences are MGHRA and YSYEKL. Trimming took 1 base from V and 5 from J; bases not matched to a gene: 14. CDR3 nucleotides: TGCGCCAGCAGCCAAGGACTCAGGGGGGCGTCATCGTATCAGCCCCAGCATTTT. This encodes CASSQGLRGASSYQPQHF.

J is TRBJ1-1 and V is TRBV27; 7 bases line up with TRBD1. CDR1 is MNHEY, CDR2 SMNVEV, per germline (reference sequence). With V trimmed by 5 bases and J by 7 bases, 13 bases remained unmatched. The CDR3 runs 15 residues. The CDR3 loop is CASSLQGGLWGEAFF. In DNA, the CDR3 is TGTGCCAGCAGTCTCCAGGGGGGCCTTTGGGGTGAAGCTTTCTTT.

The V and J genes are TRBV5-1 and TRBJ1-6; D ambiguous. CDR3 length equals 15 residues. Germline-derived CDR1 and CDR2 are SGHRS and YFSETQ. The V end was cut by 4 bases, the J end by 10 bases, with 18 bases between. The DNA of the CDR3 is TGCGCCAGCAGCGCTTACCGGGGAGGAGAGTCACCCCTCCACTTT. This gives the protein CASSAYRGGESPLHF.

This chain connects TRBV9 to TRBJ1-2; D call uncertain. V shed 3 bases and J shed 1 base, with 13 bases lying between them. The CDR3 consists of 15 residues. Looked up from germline, CDR1 is SGDLS and CDR2 is YYNGEE. The CDR3 loop reads CASSARGSLNYGYTF. In DNA, the CDR3 is TGTGCCAGCAGCGCACGCGGATCTCTTAACTATGGCTACACCTTC.

The rearrangement links TRBV4-1 to TRBJ2-7; possible D gene TRBD1, 6 bases. Between the trimmed V and J ends, which lost 4 bases and 3 bases, there was a span of 10 bases. Germline CDR1 is MGHRA and CDR2 is YSYEKL. The CDR3 loop spans 13 amino acids. CDR3 bases: TGCGCCAGCAGCCGAGGACAGCTCTACGAGCAGTACTTC. Translated: CASSRGQLYEQYF.

This clone was picked up a small number of times. The CDR3 DNA sequence: TGTGCCAGCAGTTACAACACCGGGATGCCCCAGCATTTT. This sequence encodes CASSYNTGMPQHF. The rearrangement joins TRBV6-5 to TRBJ1-5; D gene unclear. There are 13 residues in the CDR3. The V gene lost 2 bases and the J gene lost 9 bases, with 11 bases spanning the gap. Germline-derived CDR1 and CDR2 are MNHEY and SVGAGI.

V is TRBV7-2 and J is TRBJ1-5; D is perhaps TRBD1 (5 bases). The ends were cut back, 3 bases at V and 1 base at J, with 10 bases in the middle. Looked up from germline, CDR1 is SGHTA and CDR2 is FQGNSA. CDR3 length equals 15 residues. As DNA, the CDR3 is TGTGCCAGCAGCTTTTTTCAGGGAAGCAATCAGCCCCAGCATTTT. This sequence encodes CASSFFQGSNQPQHF. The variable domain in full, completed from reference TRBV7-2 and TRBJ1-5, reads GAGVSQSPSNKVTEKGKDVELRCDPISGHTALYWYRQSLGQGLEFLIYFQGNSAPDKSGLPSDRFSAERTGGSVSTLTIQRTQQEDSAVYLCASSFFQGSNQPQHFGDGTRLSIL.